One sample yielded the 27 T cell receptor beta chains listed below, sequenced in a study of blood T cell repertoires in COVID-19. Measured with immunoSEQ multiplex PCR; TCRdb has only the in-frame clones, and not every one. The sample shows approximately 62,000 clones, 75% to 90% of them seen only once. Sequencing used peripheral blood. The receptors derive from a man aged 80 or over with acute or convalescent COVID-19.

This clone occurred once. The CDR3 is CATKTAGGYGYTF. CDR3 DNA sequence: TGTGCCACCAAAACCGCGGGAGGATATGGCTACACCTTC. V and J are TRBV19 and TRBJ1-2; no clear D. The length of the CDR3 is 13 residues. The germline V gene encodes CDR1 LNHDA and CDR2 SQIVND (reference sequence). V lost 10 bases to trimming and J lost 5 bases, with 17 bases between them. Based on the CDR3 plus reference TRBV19 and TRBJ1-2, the full variable domain is DGGITQSPKYLFRKEGQNVTLSCEQNLNHDAMYWYRQDPGQGLRLIYYSQIVNDFQKGDIAEGYSVSREKKESFPLTVTSAQKNPTAFYLCATKTAGGYGYTFGSGTRLTVV.

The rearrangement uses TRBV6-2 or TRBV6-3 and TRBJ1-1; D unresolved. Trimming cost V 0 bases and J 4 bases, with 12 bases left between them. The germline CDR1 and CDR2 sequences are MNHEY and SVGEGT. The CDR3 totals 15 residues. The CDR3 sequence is CASSYSTGLVTEAFF. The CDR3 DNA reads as TGTGCCAGCAGTTACTCGACGGGGTTGGTCACTGAAGCTTTCTTT.

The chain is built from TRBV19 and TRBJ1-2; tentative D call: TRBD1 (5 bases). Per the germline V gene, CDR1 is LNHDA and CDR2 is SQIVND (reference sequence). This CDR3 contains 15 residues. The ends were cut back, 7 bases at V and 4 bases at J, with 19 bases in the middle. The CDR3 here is CASTHGGRLGYGYTF. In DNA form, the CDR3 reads TGTGCCAGTACCCACGGGGGGAGACTCGGCTATGGCTACACCTTC.

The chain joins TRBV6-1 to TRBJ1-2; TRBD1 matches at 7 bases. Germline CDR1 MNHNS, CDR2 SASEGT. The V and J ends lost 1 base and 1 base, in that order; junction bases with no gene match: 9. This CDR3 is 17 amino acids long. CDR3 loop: CASSEGRGTDLNYGYTF. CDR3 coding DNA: TGTGCCAGCAGTGAAGGGAGGGGGACAGATCTTAACTATGGCTACACCTTC.

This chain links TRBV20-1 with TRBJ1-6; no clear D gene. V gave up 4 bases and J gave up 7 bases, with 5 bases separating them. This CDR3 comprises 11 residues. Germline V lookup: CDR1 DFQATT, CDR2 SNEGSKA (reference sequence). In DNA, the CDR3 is TGCAGTGCTACCGGGAATTCACCCCTCCACTTT. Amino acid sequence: CSATGNSPLHF.

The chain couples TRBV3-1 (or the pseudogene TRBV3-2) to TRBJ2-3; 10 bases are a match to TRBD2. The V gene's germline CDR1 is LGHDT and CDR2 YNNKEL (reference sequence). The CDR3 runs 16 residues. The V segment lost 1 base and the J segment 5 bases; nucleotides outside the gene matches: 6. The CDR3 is CASSQGGSGGRDTQYF. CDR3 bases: TGTGCCAGCAGCCAAGGAGGTAGCGGGGGGCGAGATACGCAGTATTTT.

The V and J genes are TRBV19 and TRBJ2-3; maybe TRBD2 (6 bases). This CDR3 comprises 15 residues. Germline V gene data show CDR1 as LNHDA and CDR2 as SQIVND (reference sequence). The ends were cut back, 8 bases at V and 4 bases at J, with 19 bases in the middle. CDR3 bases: TGTGCCAGTCGTACTTACGGGGGACCCGCAGATACGCAGTATTTT. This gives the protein CASRTYGGPADTQYF. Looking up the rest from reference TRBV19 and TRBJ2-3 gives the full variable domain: DGGITQSPKYLFRKEGQNVTLSCEQNLNHDAMYWYRQDPGQGLRLIYYSQIVNDFQKGDIAEGYSVSREKKESFPLTVTSAQKNPTAFYLCASRTYGGPADTQYFGPGTRLTVL.

In DNA, the CDR3 is TGTGCCAGAATAGATCCGGGACAGGGGACGGAAAAACTGTTTTTT. This sequence encodes CARIDPGQGTEKLFF. This chain joins TRBV5-3 and TRBJ1-4; TRBD1 matches at 10 bases. TRBV5-3 falls under the ORF class, with uncertain function. After removal of 6 bases from V and 8 bases from J, the junction contained 10 bases not matched to a gene. The CDR3 extends over 15 amino acids.

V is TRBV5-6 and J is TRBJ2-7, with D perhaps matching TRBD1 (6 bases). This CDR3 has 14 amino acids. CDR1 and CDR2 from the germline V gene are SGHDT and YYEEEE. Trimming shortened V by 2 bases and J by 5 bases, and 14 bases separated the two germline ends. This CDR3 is CASSFYETGNEQYF. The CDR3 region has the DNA TGTGCCAGCAGCTTTTACGAAACAGGGAACGAGCAGTACTTC. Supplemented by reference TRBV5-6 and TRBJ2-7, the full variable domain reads DAGVTQSPTHLIKTRGQQVTLRCSPKSGHDTVSWYQQALGQGPQFIFQYYEEEERQRGNFPDRFSGHQFPNYSSELNVNALLLGDSALYLCASSFYETGNEQYFGPGTRLTVT.

Written as DNA, the CDR3 is TGTGCCAGCAGCTTATTCCCCGGGCAGGGGGCGTGGACCGGGGAGCTGTTTTTT. Amino acid sequence: CASSLFPGQGAWTGELFF. The chain recombines TRBV7-6 with TRBJ2-2; 8 nucleotides agree with TRBD1. The CDR3 runs to 18 residues. CDR1 and CDR2 (germline): SGHVS, FNYEAQ. J was trimmed by 5 bases and V by 2 bases; bases with no gene match: 13.

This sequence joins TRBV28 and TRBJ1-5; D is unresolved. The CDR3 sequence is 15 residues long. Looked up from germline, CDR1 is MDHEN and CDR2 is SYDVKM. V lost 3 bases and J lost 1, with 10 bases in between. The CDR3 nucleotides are TGTGCCAGCAGTTTCCGGAGGTTGAGCAATCAGCCCCAGCATTTT. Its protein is CASSFRRLSNQPQHF.

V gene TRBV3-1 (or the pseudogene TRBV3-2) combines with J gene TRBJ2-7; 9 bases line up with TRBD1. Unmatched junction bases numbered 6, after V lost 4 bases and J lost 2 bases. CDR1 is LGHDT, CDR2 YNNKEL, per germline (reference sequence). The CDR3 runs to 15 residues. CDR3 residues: CASSRPGQGAYEQYF. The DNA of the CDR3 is TGTGCCAGCAGCCGGCCGGGACAGGGAGCCTACGAGCAGTACTTC.

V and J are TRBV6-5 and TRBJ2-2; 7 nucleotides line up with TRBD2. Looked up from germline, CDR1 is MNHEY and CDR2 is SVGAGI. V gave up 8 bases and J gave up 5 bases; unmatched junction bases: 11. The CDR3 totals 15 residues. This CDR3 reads CASSLAGLRTGELFF. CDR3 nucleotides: TGTGCCAGCTCCCTCGCGGGACTACGTACCGGGGAGCTGTTTTTT.

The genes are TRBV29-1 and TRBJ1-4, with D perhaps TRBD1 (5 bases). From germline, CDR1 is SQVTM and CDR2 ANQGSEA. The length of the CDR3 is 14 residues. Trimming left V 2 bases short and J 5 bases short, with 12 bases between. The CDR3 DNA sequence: TGCAGCGTTGAATTAAGGGGTGGGAATGAAAAACTGTTTTTT. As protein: CSVELRGGNEKLFF.

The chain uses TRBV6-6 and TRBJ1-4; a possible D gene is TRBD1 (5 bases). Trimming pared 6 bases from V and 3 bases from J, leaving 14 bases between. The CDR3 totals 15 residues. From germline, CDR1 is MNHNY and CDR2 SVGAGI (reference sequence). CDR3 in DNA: TGTGCCAGCAGCCGAACTCTAGGGGCTAATGAAAAACTGTTTTTT. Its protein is CASSRTLGANEKLFF.

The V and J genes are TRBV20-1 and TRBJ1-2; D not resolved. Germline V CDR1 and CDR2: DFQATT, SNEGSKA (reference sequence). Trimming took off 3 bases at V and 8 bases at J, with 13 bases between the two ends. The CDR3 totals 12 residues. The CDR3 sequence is CSASDSSGGYTF. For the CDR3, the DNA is TGCAGTGCTAGTGACTCTTCGGGGGGCTACACCTTC.

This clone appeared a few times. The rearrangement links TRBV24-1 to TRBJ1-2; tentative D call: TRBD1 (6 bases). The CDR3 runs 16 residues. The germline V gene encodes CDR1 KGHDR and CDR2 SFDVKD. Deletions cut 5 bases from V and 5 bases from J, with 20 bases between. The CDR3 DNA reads TGTGCCACCAGTGTCCCAACAGGACAGTGGACGTATGGCTACACCTTC. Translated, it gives CATSVPTGQWTYGYTF.

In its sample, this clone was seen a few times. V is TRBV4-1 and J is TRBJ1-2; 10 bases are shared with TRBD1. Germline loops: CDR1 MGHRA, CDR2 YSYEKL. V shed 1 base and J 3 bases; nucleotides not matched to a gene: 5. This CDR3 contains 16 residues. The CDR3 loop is CASSQVSGTGDYGYTF. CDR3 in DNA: TGCGCCAGCAGCCAAGTATCCGGGACAGGGGACTATGGCTACACCTTC.

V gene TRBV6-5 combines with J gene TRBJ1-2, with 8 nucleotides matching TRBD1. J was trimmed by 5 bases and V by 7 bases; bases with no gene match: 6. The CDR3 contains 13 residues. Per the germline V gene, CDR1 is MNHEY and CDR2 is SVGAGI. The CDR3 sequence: CASTKDREYGYTF. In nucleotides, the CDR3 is TGTGCCAGCACCAAGGACAGGGAGTATGGCTACACCTTC.

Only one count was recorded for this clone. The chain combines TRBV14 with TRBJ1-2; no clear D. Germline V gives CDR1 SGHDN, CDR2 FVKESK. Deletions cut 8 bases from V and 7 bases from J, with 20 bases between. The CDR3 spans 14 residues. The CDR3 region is CASSAERAAGGYTF. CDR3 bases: TGTGCCAGCTCGGCAGAGAGGGCTGCAGGTGGCTACACCTTC.

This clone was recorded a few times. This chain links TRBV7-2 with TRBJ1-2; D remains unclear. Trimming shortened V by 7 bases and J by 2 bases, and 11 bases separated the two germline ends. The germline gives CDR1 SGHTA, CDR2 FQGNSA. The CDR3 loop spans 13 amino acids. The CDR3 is CASTRERNYGYTF. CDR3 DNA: TGTGCCAGCACCCGAGAACGCAACTATGGCTACACCTTC.

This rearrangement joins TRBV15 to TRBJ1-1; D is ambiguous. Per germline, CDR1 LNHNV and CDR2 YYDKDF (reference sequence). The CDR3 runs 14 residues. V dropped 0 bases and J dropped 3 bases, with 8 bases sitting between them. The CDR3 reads CATSRDPGDTEAFF. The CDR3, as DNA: TGTGCCACCAGCAGAGATCCCGGGGACACTGAAGCTTTCTTT.

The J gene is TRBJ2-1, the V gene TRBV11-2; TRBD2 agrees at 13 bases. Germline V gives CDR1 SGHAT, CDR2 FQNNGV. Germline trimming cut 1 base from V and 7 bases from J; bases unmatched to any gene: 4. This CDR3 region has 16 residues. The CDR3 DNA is TGTGCCAGCAGCTTAGCGGGACTAGCGGGGTTGAATGAGCAGTTCTTC. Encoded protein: CASSLAGLAGLNEQFF.

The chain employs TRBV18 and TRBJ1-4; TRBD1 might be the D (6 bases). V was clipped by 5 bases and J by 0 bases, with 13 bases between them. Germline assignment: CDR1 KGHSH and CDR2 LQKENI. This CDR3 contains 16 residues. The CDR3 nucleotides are TGTGCCAGCTCAAAGGGCAGGGGCGCAACTAATGAAAAACTGTTTTTT. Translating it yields CASSKGRGATNEKLFF.

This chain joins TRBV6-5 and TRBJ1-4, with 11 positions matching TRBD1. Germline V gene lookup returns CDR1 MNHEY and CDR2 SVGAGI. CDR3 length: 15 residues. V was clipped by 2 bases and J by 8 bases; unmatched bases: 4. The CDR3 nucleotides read TGTGCCAGCAGTTACGGACAGGGGGCGCGGGAAAAACTGTTTTTT. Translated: CASSYGQGAREKLFF.

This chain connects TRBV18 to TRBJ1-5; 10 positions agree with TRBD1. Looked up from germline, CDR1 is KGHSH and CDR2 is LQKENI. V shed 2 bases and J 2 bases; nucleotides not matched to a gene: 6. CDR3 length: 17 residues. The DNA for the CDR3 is TGTGCCAGCTCACCATCGGCCGGGACAGGGGGCAATCAGCCCCAGCATTTT. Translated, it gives CASSPSAGTGGNQPQHF.

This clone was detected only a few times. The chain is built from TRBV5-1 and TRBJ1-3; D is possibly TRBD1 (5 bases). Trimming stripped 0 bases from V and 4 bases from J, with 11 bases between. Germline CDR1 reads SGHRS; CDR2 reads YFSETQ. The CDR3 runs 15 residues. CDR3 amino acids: CASSLDGGSGNTIYF. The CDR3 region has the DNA TGCGCCAGCAGCTTGGATGGGGGGTCAGGAAACACCATATATTTT.